This T cell receptor beta chain appears in the sequencing data of a study of T cell responses to AZD1222 COVID-19 vaccine. Study results and caveats: In the spike-specific TCR repertoire, nearly half reportedly target unmutated variant regions. Mostly white British, mostly female donors; authors suggested clonal diversity may be underestimated.

Sequencing used immunoSEQ multiplex PCR; TCRdb keeps in-frame clones, though not all of them. The data show 95,000 to 110,000 clones, over 80% seen once. This clone appeared once. Its antigen remains unidentified. The clonotype originates from an adult who received the AZD1222 COVID-19 vaccine. This specimen consisted of peripheral blood, obtained 28 days after the second AZD1222 dose.

DNA for the CDR3: TGTGCCAGCAGTTTAGAGGGGCGCACTGAAGCTTTCTTT. It codes for CASSLEGRTEAFF. The rearrangement uses TRBV28 and TRBJ1-1, with TRBD1 as a possible D gene (5 bases). CDR3 size: 13 residues. V was pared by 2 bases and J by 4 bases, with 8 bases between. Germline CDR1 reads MDHEN; CDR2 reads SYDVKM.